Sequencing of this T cell receptor beta chain was carried out in a study of CD8 T cells in Susac syndrome. The V gene end was trimmed by 5 bases and the J gene end by 5 bases; junction bases not matched to a gene: 5. Looked up from germline, CDR1 is MDHEN and CDR2 is SYDVKM. This CDR3 spans 15 amino acids. From blood CD8+ and CD4+ T cells, the TCR beta chain was sequenced. Random hexamers were used to reverse transcribe an amount of roughly 0.45 to 1 ug RNA. TCRdb passed the immunoSEQ multiplex PCR reads through MiXCR, listing each CDR3 protein once. The sample contains 100,000 to 150,000 distinct CDR3 sequences, roughly 96% of which appear only once.

This TCR was recovered from a human donor in good health. The chain links TRBV28 to TRBJ2-7; 14 bases align to TRBD2. Material for sequencing was CD4+ T cells from PBMCs. The DNA of the CDR3 is TGTGCCAGCAGTCGACTAGCGGGAGGGCGAGACGAGCAGTACTTC. This encodes CASSRLAGGRDEQYF.